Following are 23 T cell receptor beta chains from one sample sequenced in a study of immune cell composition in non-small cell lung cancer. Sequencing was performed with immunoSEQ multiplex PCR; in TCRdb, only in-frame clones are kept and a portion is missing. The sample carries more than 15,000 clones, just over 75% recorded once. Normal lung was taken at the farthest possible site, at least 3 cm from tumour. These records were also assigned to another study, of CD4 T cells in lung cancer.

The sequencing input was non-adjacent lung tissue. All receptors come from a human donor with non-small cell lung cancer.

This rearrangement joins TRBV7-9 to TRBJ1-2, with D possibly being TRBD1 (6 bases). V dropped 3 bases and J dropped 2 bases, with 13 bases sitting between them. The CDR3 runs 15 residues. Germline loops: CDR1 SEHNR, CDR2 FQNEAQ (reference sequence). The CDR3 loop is CASSFSGEGNYGYTF. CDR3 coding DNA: TGTGCCAGCAGCTTCTCAGGGGAAGGGAACTATGGCTACACCTTC.

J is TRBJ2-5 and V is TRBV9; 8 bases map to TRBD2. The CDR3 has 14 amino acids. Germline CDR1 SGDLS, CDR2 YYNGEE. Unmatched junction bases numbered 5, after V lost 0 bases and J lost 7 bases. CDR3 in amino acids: CASSVDRTSGTQYF. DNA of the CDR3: TGTGCCAGCAGCGTAGATCGAACTAGCGGGACCCAGTACTTC.

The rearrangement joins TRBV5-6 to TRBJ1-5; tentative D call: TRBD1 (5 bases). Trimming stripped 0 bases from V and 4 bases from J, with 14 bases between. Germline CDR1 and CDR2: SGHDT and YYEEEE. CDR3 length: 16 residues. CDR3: CASSLGPGRGNQPQHF. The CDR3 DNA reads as TGTGCCAGCAGCTTGGGGCCGGGACGCGGGAATCAGCCCCAGCATTTT.

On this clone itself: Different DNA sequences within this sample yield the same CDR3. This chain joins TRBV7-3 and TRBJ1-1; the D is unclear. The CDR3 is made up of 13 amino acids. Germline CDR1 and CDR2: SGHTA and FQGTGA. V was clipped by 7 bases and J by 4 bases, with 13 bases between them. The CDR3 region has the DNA TGTGCCAGCAAGGGCGGCCTTGGCACTGAAGCTTTCTTT. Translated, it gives CASKGGLGTEAFF.

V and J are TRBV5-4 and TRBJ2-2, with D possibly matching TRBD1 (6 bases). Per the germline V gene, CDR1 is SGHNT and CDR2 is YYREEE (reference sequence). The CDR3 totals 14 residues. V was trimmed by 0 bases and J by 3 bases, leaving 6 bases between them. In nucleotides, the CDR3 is TGTGCCAGCAGCTTGGGACAGGACACCGGGGAGCTGTTTTTT. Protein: CASSLGQDTGELFF. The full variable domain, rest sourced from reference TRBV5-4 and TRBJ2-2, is ETGVTQSPTHLIKTRGQQVTLRCSSQSGHNTVSWYQQALGQGPQFIFQYYREEENGRGNFPPRFSGLQFPNYSSELNVNALELDDSALYLCASSLGQDTGELFFGEGSRLTVL.

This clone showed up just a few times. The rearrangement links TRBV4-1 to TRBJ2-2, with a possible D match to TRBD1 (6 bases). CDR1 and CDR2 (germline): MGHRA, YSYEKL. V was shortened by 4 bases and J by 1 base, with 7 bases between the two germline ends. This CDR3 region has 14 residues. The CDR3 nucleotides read TGCGCCAGCAGCCCGGGACAGAACACCGGGGAGCTGTTTTTT. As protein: CASSPGQNTGELFF.

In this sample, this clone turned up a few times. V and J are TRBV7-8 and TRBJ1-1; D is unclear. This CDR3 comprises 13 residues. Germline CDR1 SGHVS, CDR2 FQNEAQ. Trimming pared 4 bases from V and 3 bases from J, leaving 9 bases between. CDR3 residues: CASSWERDTEAFF. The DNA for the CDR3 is TGTGCCAGCAGCTGGGAGAGGGACACTGAAGCTTTCTTT.

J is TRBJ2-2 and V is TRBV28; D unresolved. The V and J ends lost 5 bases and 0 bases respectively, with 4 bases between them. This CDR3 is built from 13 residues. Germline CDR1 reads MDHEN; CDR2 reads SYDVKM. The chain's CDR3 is CASSNANTGELFF. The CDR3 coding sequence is TGTGCCAGCAGTAACGCGAACACCGGGGAGCTGTTTTTT.

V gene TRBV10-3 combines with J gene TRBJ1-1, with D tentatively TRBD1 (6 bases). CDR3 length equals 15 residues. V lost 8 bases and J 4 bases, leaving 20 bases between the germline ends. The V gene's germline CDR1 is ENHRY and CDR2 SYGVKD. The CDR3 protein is CAIGAQQGLGTEAFF. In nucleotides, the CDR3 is TGTGCCATCGGAGCCCAACAGGGCCTTGGCACTGAAGCTTTCTTT.

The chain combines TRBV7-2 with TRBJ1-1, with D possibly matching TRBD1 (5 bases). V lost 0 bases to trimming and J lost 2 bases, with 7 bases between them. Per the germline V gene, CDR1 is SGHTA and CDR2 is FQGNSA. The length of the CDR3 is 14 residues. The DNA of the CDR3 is TGTGCCAGCAGCTTAGCAGGGGTTAACACTGAAGCTTTCTTT. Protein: CASSLAGVNTEAFF.

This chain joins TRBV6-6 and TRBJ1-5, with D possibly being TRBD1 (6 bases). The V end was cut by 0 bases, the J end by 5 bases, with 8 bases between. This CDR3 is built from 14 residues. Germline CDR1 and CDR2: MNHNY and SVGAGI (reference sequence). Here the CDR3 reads CASSYSGAHQPQHF. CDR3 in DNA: TGTGCCAGCAGTTACTCGGGGGCTCATCAGCCCCAGCATTTT.

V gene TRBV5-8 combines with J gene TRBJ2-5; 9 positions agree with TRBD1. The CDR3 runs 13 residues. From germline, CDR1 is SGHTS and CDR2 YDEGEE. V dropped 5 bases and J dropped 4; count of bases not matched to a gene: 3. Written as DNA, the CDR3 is TGTGCCAGCAGTGGACAGGGGAGAGAGACCCAGTACTTC. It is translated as CASSGQGRETQYF.

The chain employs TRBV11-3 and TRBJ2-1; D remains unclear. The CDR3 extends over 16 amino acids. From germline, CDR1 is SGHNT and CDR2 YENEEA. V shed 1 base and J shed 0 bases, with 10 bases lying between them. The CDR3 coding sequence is TGTGCCAGCAGCTTAGGGACGGGTAGCTCCTACAATGAGCAGTTCTTC. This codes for CASSLGTGSSYNEQFF.

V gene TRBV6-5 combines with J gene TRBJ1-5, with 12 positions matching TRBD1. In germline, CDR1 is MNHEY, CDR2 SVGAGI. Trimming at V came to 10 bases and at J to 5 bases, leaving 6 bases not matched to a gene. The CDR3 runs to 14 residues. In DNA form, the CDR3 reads TGTGCCACATGGGACAGGGGGCACGATCAGCCCCAGCATTTT. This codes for CATWDRGHDQPQHF.

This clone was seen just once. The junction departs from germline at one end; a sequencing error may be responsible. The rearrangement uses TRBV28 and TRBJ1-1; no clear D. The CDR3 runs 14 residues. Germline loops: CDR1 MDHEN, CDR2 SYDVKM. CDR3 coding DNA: TGTGCCAGCAATTTATCTGGCATTCGCACTGAAGCTTTCTTT. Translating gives CASNLSGIRTEAFF.

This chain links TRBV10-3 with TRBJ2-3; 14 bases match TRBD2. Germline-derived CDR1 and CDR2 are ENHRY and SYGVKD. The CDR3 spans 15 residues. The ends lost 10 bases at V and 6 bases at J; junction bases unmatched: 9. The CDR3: CATLGLAGGYDTQYF. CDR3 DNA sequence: TGTGCCACCCTAGGACTAGCGGGGGGCTACGATACGCAGTATTTT.

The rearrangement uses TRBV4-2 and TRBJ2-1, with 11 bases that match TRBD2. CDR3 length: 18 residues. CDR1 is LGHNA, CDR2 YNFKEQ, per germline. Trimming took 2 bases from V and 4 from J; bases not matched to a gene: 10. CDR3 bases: TGTGCCAGCAGCCAATCCCCCGAGACTAGCGGGGCATACAATGAGCAGTTCTTC. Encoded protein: CASSQSPETSGAYNEQFF.

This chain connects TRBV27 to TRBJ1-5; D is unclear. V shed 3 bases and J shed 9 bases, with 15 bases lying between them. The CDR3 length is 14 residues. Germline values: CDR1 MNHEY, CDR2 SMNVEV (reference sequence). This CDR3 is CASSFGSRSSPQHF. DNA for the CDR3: TGTGCCAGCAGTTTCGGAAGCCGATCTTCGCCCCAGCATTTT.

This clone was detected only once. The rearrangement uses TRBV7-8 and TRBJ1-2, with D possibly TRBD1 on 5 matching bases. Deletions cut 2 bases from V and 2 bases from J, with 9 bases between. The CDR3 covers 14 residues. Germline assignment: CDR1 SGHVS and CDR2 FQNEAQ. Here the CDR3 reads CASSLLQGNYGYTF. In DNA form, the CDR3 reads TGTGCCAGCAGCTTACTGCAGGGCAACTATGGCTACACCTTC.

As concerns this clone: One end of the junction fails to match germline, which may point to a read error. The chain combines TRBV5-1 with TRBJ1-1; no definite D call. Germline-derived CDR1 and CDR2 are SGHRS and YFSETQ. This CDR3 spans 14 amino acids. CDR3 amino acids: CASCLVPGNTEAFF. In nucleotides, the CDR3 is TGCGCCAGCTGCTTGGTACCCGGGAACACTGAAGCTTTCTTT.

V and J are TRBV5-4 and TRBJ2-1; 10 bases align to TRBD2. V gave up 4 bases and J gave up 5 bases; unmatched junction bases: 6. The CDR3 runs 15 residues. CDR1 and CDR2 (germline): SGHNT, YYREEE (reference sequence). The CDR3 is CASSVSGGANNEQFF. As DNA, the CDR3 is TGTGCCAGCAGCGTCAGCGGGGGGGCTAACAATGAGCAGTTCTTC.

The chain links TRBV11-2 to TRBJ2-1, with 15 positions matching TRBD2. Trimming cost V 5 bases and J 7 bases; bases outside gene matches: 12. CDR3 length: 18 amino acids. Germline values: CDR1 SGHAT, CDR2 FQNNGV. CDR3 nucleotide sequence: TGTGCCAGCAGCCTTCTCTCAGGACTAGCGGGGGGGCCAAATGAGCAGTTCTTC. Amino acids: CASSLLSGLAGGPNEQFF.

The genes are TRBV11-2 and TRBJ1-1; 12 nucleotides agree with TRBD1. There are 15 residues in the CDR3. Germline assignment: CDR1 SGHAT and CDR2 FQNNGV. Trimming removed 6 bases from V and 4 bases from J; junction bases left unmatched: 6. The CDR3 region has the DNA TGTGCCAGCAGTCACCGGGACAGGGGGCCCACTGAAGCTTTCTTT. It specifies CASSHRDRGPTEAFF.